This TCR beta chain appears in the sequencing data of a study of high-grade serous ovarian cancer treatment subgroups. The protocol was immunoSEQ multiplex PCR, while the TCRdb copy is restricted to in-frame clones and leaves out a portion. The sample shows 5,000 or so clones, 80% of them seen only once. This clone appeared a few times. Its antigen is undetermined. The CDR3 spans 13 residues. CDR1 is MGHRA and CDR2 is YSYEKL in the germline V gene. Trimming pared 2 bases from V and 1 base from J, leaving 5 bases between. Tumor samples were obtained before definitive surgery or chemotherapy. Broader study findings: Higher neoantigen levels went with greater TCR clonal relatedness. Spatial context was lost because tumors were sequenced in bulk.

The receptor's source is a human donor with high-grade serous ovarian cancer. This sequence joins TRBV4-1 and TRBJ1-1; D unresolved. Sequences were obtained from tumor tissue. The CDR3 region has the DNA TGCGCCAGCAGCCAACAAAGGAACACTGAAGCTTTCTTT. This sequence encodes CASSQQRNTEAFF.